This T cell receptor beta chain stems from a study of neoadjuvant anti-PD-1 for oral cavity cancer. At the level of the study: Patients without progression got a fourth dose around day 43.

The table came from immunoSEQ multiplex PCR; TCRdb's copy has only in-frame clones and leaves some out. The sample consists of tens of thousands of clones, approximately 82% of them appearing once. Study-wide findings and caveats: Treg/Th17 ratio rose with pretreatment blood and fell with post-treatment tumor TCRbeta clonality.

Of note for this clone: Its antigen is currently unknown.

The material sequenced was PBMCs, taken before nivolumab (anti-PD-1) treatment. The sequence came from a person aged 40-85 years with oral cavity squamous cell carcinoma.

CDR3 DNA sequence: TGCAGCGTTGGGGCACCACAAGACAGCCCGGATGGCTACACCTTC. Protein product: CSVGAPQDSPDGYTF. V gene TRBV29-1 combines with J gene TRBJ1-2, with a weak D call TRBD1 (5 bases). Germline CDR1 is SQVTM and CDR2 is ANQGSEA. The CDR3 sequence is 15 residues long. V lost 4 bases to trimming and J lost 6 bases, with 21 bases between them.